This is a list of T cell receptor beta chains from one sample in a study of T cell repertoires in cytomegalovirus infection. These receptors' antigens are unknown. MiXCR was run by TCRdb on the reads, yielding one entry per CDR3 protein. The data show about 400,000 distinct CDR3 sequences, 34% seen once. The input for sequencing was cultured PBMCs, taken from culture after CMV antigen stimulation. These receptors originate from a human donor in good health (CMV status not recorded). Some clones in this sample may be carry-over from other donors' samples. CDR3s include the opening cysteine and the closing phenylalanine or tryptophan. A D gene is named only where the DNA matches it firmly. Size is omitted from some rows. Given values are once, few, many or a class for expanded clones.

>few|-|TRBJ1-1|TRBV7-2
TGTGCCAGCAGGAACAGGGTAGTAGCTGAAGCTTTCTTT
CASRNRVVAEAFF
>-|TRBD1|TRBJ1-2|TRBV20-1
TGCAGTGCTATCACAGGGGGTAACTATGGCTACACCTTC
CSAITGGNYGYTF
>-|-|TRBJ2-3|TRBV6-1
TGTGCCAGCTGGGCGTACTCTAAGGATACGCAGTATTTT
CASWAYSKDTQYF
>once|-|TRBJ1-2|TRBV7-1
TGTGCCAGCAGCCCGCCCGCGGCACAGTACTATGGCTACACCTTC
CASSPPAAQYYGYTF
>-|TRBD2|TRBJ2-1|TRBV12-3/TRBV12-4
TGTGCCAGTACACCGGGACTAGCGGGAGGAACGTATGAGCAGTTCTTC
CASTPGLAGGTYEQFF
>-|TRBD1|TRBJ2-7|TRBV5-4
TGTGCCAGCAGCAACCCGGGACAGACGGCCTACGAGCAGTACTTC
CASSNPGQTAYEQYF
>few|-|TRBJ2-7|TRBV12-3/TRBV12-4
TGTGCCAGTGCGGGGGGGGACAGGGGAACCTACGAGCAGTACTTC
CASAGGDRGTYEQYF
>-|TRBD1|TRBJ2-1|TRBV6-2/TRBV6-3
TGTGCCAGTGGGACAGCCCCTAACAATGAGCAGTTCTTC
CASGTAPNNEQFF
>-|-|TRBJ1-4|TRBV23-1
TGCGCCAGCAGTCGCCAGGGGCCAAGCGAAAAACTGTTTTTT
CASSRQGPSEKLFF
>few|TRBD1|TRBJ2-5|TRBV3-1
TGTGCCAGCAGCTCCCCCGGACAGGGCCAAGAGACCCAGTACTTC
CASSSPGQGQETQYF
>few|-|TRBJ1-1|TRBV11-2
TGTGCCAGCAGCATCGAGGGTGGACGGGACACTGAAGCTTTCTTT
CASSIEGGRDTEAFF
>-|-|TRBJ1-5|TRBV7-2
TGTGCCAGCAGCTCACAGGGCCGGCAGCCCCAGCATTTT
CASSSQGRQPQHF
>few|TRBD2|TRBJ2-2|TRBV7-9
TGTGCCAGCAGCTTAGTTTCGGCGGGAGTGATCACCGGGGAGCTGTTTTTT
CASSLVSAGVITGELFF
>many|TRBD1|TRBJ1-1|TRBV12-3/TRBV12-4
TGTGCCAGCTTCTTGCGGACAGGGGGCCTCAACACTGAAGCTTTCTTT
CASFLRTGGLNTEAFF
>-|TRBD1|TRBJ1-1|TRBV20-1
TGCAGTGCTAGACAGGGGGCGATATTTACTGAAGCTTTCTTT
CSARQGAIFTEAFF
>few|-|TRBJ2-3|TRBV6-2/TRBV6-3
TGTGCCAGCAGCCCAAGACCGATTGGCGATACGCAGTATTTT
CASSPRPIGDTQYF
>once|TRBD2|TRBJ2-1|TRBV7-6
TGTGCCAGCAGCTTATTAGCTAGCGGGAGTGTCAATGAGCAGTTCTTC
CASSLLASGSVNEQFF
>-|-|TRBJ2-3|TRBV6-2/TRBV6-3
TGTGCCAGCAGTTACACCCACGGGACTGCTGGGGATACGCAGTATTTT
CASSYTHGTAGDTQYF
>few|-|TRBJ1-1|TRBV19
TGTGCCAGTAGTCTAACAGGGTTGACTGAAGCTTTCTTT
CASSLTGLTEAFF
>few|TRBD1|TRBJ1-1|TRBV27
TGTGCCAGCAGTCGGACAGGAAGCCTCGGGGCTTTCTTT
CASSRTGSLGAFF
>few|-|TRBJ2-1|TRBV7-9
TGTGCCGGGGCGGCTTCCTCCTACAATGAGCAGTTCTTC
CAGAASSYNEQFF
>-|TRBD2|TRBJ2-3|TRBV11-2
TGTGCCAGCAGTACCGGACGGGCGGGAGGCACAGATACGCAGTATTTT
CASSTGRAGGTDTQYF
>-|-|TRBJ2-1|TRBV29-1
TGCAGCGTGCTCCGGACATCGACCTACAATGAGCAGTTCTTC
CSVLRTSTYNEQFF
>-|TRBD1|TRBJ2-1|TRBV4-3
TGCGCCAGCAGCCAAGAAGGACAGGGGGGGTGGCAGTTCTTC
CASSQEGQGGWQFF
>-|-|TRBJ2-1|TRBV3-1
TGTGCCAGCAGCTTCCCGGGGGTCCGGGCGCGTGAGCAGTTCTTC
CASSFPGVRAREQFF
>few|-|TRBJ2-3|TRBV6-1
TGTGCCAGCAGCCCTAGGGTACCTAGCACAGATACGCAGTATTTT
CASSPRVPSTDTQYF
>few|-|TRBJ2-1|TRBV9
TGTGCCAGCAGCGTCTCTGGGGCAGCCCACTCCTACAATGAGCAGTTCTTC
CASSVSGAAHSYNEQFF
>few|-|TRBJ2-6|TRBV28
TGTGCCAGCAGTACCTTCTCTGGGGCCAACGTCCTGACTTTC
CASSTFSGANVLTF
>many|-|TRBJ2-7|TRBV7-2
TGTGCCAGCAGCTTATCCGGGAGCCGCCCCTACGAGCAGTACTTC
CASSLSGSRPYEQYF
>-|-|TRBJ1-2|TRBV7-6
TGTGCCAGCAACGAACAGGGAGACGTGCCCTATGGCTACACCTTC
CASNEQGDVPYGYTF
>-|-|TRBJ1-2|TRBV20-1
TGCAGTGCTAGAGATTCCGGGGCAGGGGACTATGGCTACACCTTC
CSARDSGAGDYGYTF